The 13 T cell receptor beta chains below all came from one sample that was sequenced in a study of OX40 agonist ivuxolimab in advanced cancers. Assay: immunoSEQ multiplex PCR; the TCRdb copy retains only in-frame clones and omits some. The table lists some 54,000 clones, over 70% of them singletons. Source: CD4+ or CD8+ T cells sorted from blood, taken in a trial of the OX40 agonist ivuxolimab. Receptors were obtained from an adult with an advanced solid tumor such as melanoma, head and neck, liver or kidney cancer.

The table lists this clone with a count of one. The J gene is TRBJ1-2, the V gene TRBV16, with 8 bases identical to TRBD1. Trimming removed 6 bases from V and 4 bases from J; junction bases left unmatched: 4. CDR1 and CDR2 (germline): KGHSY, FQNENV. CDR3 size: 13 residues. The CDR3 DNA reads TGTGCCAGCAGTAAGGACAGGGCCTATGGCTACACCTTC. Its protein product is CASSKDRAYGYTF. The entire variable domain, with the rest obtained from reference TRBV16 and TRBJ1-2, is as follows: GEEVAQTPKHLVRGEGQKAKLYCAPIKGHSYVFWYQQVLKNEFKFLISFQNENVFDETGMPKERFSAKCLPNSPCSLEIQATKLEDSAVYFCASSKDRAYGYTFGSGTRLTVV.

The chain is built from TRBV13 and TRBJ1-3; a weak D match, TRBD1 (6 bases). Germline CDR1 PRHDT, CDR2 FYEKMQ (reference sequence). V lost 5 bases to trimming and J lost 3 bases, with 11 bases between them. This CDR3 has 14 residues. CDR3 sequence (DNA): TGTGCCAGCAGCCGCGGGGGCTATGGAAACACCATATATTTT. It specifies CASSRGGYGNTIYF.

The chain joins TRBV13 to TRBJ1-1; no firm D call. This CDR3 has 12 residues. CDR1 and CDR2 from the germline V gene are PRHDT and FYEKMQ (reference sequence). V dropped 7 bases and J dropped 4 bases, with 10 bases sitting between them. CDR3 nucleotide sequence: TGTGCCAGCAATCTCGGTTTCACTGAAGCTTTCTTT. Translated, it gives CASNLGFTEAFF.

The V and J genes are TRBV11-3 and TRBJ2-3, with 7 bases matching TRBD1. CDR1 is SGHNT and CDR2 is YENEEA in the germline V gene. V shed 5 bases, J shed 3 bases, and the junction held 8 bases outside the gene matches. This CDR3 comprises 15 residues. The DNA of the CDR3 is TGTGCCAGCAGCGCCGGCGAGGGGGCGACAGATACGCAGTATTTT. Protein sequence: CASSAGEGATDTQYF.

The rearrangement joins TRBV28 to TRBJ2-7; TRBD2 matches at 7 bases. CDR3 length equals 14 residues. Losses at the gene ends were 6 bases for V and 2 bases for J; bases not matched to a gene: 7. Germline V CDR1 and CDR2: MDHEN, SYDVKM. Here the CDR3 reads CASRGAGRPYEQYF. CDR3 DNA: TGTGCCAGCAGGGGAGCGGGAAGGCCCTACGAGCAGTACTTC.

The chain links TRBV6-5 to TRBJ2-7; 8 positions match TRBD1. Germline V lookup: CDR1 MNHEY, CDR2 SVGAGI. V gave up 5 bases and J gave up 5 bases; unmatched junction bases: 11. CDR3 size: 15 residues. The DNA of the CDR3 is TGTGCCAGCAGTCCCCCATCAGGGGGCGCAAACGAGCAGTACTTC. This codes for CASSPPSGGANEQYF.

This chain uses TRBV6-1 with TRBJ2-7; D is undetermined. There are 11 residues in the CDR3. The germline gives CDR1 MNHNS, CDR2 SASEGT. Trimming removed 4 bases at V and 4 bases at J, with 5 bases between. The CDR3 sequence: CASSGRYEQYF. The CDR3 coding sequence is TGTGCCAGCAGTGGCCGGTACGAGCAGTACTTC.

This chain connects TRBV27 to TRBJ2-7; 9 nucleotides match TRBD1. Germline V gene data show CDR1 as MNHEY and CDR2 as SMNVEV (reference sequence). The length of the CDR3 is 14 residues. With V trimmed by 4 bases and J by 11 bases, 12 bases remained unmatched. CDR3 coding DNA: TGTGCCAGCAGTTCACCGGGGACAGGGAGGGGCGAGTACTTC. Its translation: CASSSPGTGRGEYF.

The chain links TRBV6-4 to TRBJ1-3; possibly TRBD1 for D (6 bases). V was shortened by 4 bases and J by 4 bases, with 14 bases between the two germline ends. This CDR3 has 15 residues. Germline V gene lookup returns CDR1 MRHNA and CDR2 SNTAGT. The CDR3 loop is CASSGCRGSGNTIYF. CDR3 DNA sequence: TGTGCCAGCAGTGGGTGCAGGGGCAGCGGAAACACCATATATTTT.

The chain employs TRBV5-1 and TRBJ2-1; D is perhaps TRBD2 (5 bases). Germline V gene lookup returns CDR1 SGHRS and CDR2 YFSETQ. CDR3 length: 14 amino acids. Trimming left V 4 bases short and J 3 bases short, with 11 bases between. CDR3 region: CASSPSRDYNEQFF. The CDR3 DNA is TGCGCCAGCAGCCCATCCCGGGACTACAATGAGCAGTTCTTC.

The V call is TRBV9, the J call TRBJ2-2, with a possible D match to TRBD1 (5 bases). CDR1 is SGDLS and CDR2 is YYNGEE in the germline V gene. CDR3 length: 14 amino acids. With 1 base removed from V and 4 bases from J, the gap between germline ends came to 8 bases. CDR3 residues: CASSVRQLTGELFF. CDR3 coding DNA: TGTGCCAGCAGCGTAAGACAGCTCACCGGGGAGCTGTTTTTT.

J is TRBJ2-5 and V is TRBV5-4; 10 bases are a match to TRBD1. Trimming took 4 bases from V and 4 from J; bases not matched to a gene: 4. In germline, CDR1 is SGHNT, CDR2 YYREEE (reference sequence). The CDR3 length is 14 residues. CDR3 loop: CASSRTGGGETQYF. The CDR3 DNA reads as TGTGCCAGCAGCCGGACAGGGGGAGGAGAGACCCAGTACTTC.

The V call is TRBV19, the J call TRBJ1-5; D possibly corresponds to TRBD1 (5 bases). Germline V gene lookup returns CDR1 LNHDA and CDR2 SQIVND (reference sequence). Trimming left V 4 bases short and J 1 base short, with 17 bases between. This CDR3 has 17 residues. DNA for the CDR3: TGTGCCAGTAGTAGTTCTCGTAGGGGACGGAGCAATCAGCCCCAGCATTTT. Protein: CASSSSRRGRSNQPQHF.